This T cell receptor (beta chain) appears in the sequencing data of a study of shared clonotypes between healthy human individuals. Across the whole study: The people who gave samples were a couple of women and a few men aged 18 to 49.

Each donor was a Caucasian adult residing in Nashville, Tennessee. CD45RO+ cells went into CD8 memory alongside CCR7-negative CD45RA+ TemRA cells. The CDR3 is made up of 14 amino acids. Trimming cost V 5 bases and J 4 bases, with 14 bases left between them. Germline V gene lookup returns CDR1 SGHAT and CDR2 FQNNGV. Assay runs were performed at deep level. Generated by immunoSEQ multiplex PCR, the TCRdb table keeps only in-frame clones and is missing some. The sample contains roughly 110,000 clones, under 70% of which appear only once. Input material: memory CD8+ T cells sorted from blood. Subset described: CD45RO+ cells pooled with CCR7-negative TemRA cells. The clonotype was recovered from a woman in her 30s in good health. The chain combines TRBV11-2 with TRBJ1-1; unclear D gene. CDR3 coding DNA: TGTGCCAGCAGCCCCCAGTGGAGCTTCACTGAAGCTTTCTTT. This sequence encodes CASSPQWSFTEAFF.